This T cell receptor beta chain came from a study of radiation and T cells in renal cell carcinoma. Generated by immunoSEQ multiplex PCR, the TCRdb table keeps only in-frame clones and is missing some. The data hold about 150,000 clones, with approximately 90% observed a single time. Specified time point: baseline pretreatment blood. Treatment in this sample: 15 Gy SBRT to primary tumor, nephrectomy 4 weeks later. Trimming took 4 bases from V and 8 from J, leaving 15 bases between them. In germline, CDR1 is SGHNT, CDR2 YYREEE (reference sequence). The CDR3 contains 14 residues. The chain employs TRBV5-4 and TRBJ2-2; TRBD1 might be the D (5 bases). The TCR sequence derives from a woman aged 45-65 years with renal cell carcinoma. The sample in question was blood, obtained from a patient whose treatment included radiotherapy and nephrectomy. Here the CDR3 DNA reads TGTGCCAGCAGCCCAGACCGACAGCGAGGGGAGCTGTTTTTT. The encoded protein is CASSPDRQRGELFF.